This is a list of T cell receptor beta chains from one sample in a study of early T cells in non-severe SARS-CoV-2 infection. TCRdb itself ran the 5' RACE reads through MiXCR, one entry per CDR3 protein. The repertoire has under 70,000 distinct CDR3 sequences, approximately 5.6% of them found once; the top ten carry about 6.8%. Sequenced material: whole blood. These receptors all stem from an adult who was a healthcare worker with PCR-confirmed SARS-CoV-2 infection or an uninfected control (not recorded which). The CDR3 runs from the conserved cysteine through the conserved F or W. D genes are given only for firm matches. Size is stated for part of the rows, as once, few or many counts, or as a class when the clone is expanded.

d_gene: NA
abundance: NA
v_gene: TRBV20-1
j_gene: TRBJ1-5
CDR3nt: TGCAGTGCTAGACAAGGGGGCAATCAGCCCCAGCATTTT
CDR3aa: CSARQGGNQPQHF

d_gene: NA
abundance: many
v_gene: TRBV10-3
j_gene: TRBJ2-7
CDR3nt: TGTGCCATACAGGGTCCAACCTACGAGCAGTACTTC
CDR3aa: CAIQGPTYEQYF

d_gene: NA
abundance: many
v_gene: TRBV7-9
j_gene: TRBJ2-3
CDR3nt: TGTGCCAGCACCGGTGGGCTCACCACAGATACGCAGTATTTT
CDR3aa: CASTGGLTTDTQYF

d_gene: NA
abundance: few
v_gene: TRBV11-2
j_gene: TRBJ2-5
CDR3nt: TGTGCCAGCAGCTTAGTGTCGGGGCCTCAAGAGACCCAGTACTTC
CDR3aa: CASSLVSGPQETQYF

d_gene: NA
abundance: many
v_gene: TRBV5-4
j_gene: TRBJ2-1
CDR3nt: TGTGCCAGCAGCTTGAACGCTGAGCAGTTCTTC
CDR3aa: CASSLNAEQFF

d_gene: NA
abundance: many
v_gene: TRBV10-2
j_gene: TRBJ1-2
CDR3nt: TGCGCCAGCGGCGGGGCTTACTATGGCTACACCTTC
CDR3aa: CASGGAYYGYTF

d_gene: NA
abundance: many
v_gene: TRBV20-1
j_gene: TRBJ1-1
CDR3nt: TGCAGTGCTGGTCCTCTGACTGAAGCTTTCTTT
CDR3aa: CSAGPLTEAFF

d_gene: NA
abundance: few
v_gene: TRBV11-3
j_gene: TRBJ2-3
CDR3nt: TGTGCCAGCAGCTTAGAGGGTCCAGATACGCAGTATTTT
CDR3aa: CASSLEGPDTQYF

d_gene: TRBD1
abundance: many
v_gene: TRBV7-9
j_gene: TRBJ2-5
CDR3nt: TGTGCCAGCAGCTTAGACAGGGGGCGTGAGACCCAGTACTTC
CDR3aa: CASSLDRGRETQYF

d_gene: NA
abundance: many
v_gene: TRBV6-1
j_gene: TRBJ1-5
CDR3nt: TGTGCCAGCAGGAACCGACCGCTAGTAGGGGCCCAGCATTTT
CDR3aa: CASRNRPLVGAQHF

d_gene: NA
abundance: many
v_gene: TRBV7-3
j_gene: TRBJ2-7
CDR3nt: TGTGCCAGCAGCTTAAAGGTTCGAGCGGCGTCCTCCTACGAGCAGTACTTC
CDR3aa: CASSLKVRAASSYEQYF

d_gene: NA
abundance: many
v_gene: TRBV15
j_gene: TRBJ2-1
CDR3nt: TGTGCCACCGGGCCGGGGGTGGGATGGGGAATTCGCAATGAGCAGTTCTTC
CDR3aa: CATGPGVGWGIRNEQFF

d_gene: NA
abundance: many
v_gene: TRBV20-1
j_gene: TRBJ2-7
CDR3nt: TGCAGTGCTGGAGGGACTGATTCCTACGAGCAGTACTTC
CDR3aa: CSAGGTDSYEQYF

d_gene: NA
abundance: NA
v_gene: TRBV5-1
j_gene: TRBJ1-6
CDR3nt: TGCGCCAGCAGCTTGGGCCAGGATTATAATTCACCCCTCCACTTT
CDR3aa: CASSLGQDYNSPLHF

d_gene: NA
abundance: many
v_gene: TRBV7-6
j_gene: TRBJ1-3
CDR3nt: TGTGCCAGCAGCTTGGGCGGGACAAATACAGTTTCCTCTGGAAACACCATATATTTT
CDR3aa: CASSLGGTNTVSSGNTIYF

d_gene: TRBD2
abundance: NA
v_gene: TRBV28
j_gene: TRBJ2-7
CDR3nt: TGTGCCAGCAGGGCTAGCGGGGCCTACGAGCAGTACTTC
CDR3aa: CASRASGAYEQYF

d_gene: NA
abundance: NA
v_gene: TRBV4-1
j_gene: TRBJ2-5
CDR3nt: TGCGCCAGCAGCCAAGTCGTTTTGTCGGGGGAAAGAGAGACCCAGTACTTC
CDR3aa: CASSQVVLSGERETQYF

d_gene: TRBD2
abundance: many
v_gene: TRBV5-1
j_gene: TRBJ2-3
CDR3nt: TGCGCCAGCAGCTTGGAGGCTAGCGGGAGTCCAGATACGCAGTATTTT
CDR3aa: CASSLEASGSPDTQYF

d_gene: NA
abundance: many
v_gene: TRBV20-1
j_gene: TRBJ2-3
CDR3nt: TGCAGTGCTAGAGTACCCCTCTCTCCCGGCGGCATTACAGATACGCAGTATTTT
CDR3aa: CSARVPLSPGGITDTQYF

d_gene: TRBD2
abundance: NA
v_gene: TRBV20-1
j_gene: TRBJ2-5
CDR3nt: TGCAGTGCTAGATGGGGGACTAGCGAGGGAAGAAAGACCCAGTACTTC
CDR3aa: CSARWGTSEGRKTQYF

d_gene: NA
abundance: few
v_gene: TRBV7-2
j_gene: TRBJ2-7
CDR3nt: TGTGCCAGCAGGCCAACAGGTTACTACGAGCAGTACTTC
CDR3aa: CASRPTGYYEQYF

d_gene: NA
abundance: many
v_gene: TRBV14
j_gene: TRBJ1-1
CDR3nt: TGTGCCAGCAGCGCCTACCGGAACACTGAAGCTTTCTTT
CDR3aa: CASSAYRNTEAFF

d_gene: NA
abundance: many
v_gene: TRBV7-9
j_gene: TRBJ1-2
CDR3nt: TGTGCCAGCAGCTTAGGGTCAGAACCATATGGCTACACCTTC
CDR3aa: CASSLGSEPYGYTF

d_gene: NA
abundance: many
v_gene: TRBV7-9
j_gene: TRBJ1-2
CDR3nt: TGTGCCAGCACCACATCTGACCATGGCTACACCTTC
CDR3aa: CASTTSDHGYTF

d_gene: NA
abundance: NA
v_gene: TRBV6-2/TRBV6-3
j_gene: TRBJ2-2
CDR3nt: TGTGCCAGCAGCCCCCGCGCCACCGGGGAGCTGTTTTTT
CDR3aa: CASSPRATGELFF

d_gene: TRBD2
abundance: NA
v_gene: TRBV7-2
j_gene: TRBJ2-5
CDR3nt: TGTGCCAGCAGCTTAGCGTCTAGCGGGGGGATAGAGACCCAGTACTTC
CDR3aa: CASSLASSGGIETQYF

d_gene: TRBD2
abundance: many
v_gene: TRBV6-5
j_gene: TRBJ2-3
CDR3nt: TGTGCCAGCAGTTACTTTGGAGCGGGAGCCGGGGATACGCAGTATTTT
CDR3aa: CASSYFGAGAGDTQYF

d_gene: NA
abundance: many
v_gene: TRBV12-3/TRBV12-4
j_gene: TRBJ2-2
CDR3nt: TGTGCCAGCAGTCCCAGGGTTGGCACCGGGGAGCTGTTTTTT
CDR3aa: CASSPRVGTGELFF

d_gene: TRBD2
abundance: many
v_gene: TRBV7-9
j_gene: TRBJ2-5
CDR3nt: TGTGCCAGCAGCCGCCCCCTAGCGGGGGACGAGACCCAGTACTTC
CDR3aa: CASSRPLAGDETQYF

d_gene: TRBD1
abundance: many
v_gene: TRBV24-1
j_gene: TRBJ2-5
CDR3nt: TGTGCCACCAGTGATTCCTTGGGACAGGTGATCCAAGAGACCCAGTACTTC
CDR3aa: CATSDSLGQVIQETQYF

d_gene: NA
abundance: many
v_gene: TRBV4-2
j_gene: TRBJ2-5
CDR3nt: TGTGCCAGCAGCCAAGAAGGAGAGGAGACCCAGTACTTC
CDR3aa: CASSQEGEETQYF

d_gene: NA
abundance: many
v_gene: TRBV27
j_gene: TRBJ1-1
CDR3nt: TGTGCCAGCAGTTTAAGTCCCGTTGGCACTGAAGCTTTCTTT
CDR3aa: CASSLSPVGTEAFF

d_gene: TRBD2
abundance: NA
v_gene: TRBV12-3/TRBV12-4
j_gene: TRBJ2-2
CDR3nt: TGTGCCAGCAGTCTCGGACTAGTCCTGAACACCGGGGAGCTGTTTTTT
CDR3aa: CASSLGLVLNTGELFF

d_gene: TRBD2
abundance: few
v_gene: TRBV12-3/TRBV12-4
j_gene: TRBJ2-3
CDR3nt: TGTGCCAGCAGTTCCCGGGGGGGTGAAGATACGCAGTATTTT
CDR3aa: CASSSRGGEDTQYF

d_gene: TRBD2
abundance: NA
v_gene: TRBV4-1
j_gene: TRBJ2-5
CDR3nt: TGCGCCAGCAGCCATGACGTAGCGGGAGGCCTCCAAGAGACCCAGTACTTC
CDR3aa: CASSHDVAGGLQETQYF

d_gene: NA
abundance: NA
v_gene: TRBV7-2
j_gene: TRBJ1-1
CDR3nt: TGTGCCAGCAGCTTAGGCCAGCGGTGGATGAACACTGAAGCTTTCTTT
CDR3aa: CASSLGQRWMNTEAFF

d_gene: TRBD2
abundance: many
v_gene: TRBV12-3/TRBV12-4
j_gene: TRBJ2-2
CDR3nt: TGTGCCAGCAGTGGGGAACCTGGGACTAGCGGGTGGACCGGGGAGCTGTTTTTT
CDR3aa: CASSGEPGTSGWTGELFF

d_gene: NA
abundance: few
v_gene: TRBV5-1
j_gene: TRBJ2-5
CDR3nt: TGCGCCAGCACCCCAGTAGCAGGGGGGGAGACCCAGTACTTC
CDR3aa: CASTPVAGGETQYF

d_gene: NA
abundance: many
v_gene: TRBV9
j_gene: TRBJ2-3
CDR3nt: TGTGCCAGCAGCGACACAGATACGCAGTATTTT
CDR3aa: CASSDTDTQYF

d_gene: NA
abundance: NA
v_gene: TRBV5-1
j_gene: TRBJ1-4
CDR3nt: TGCGCCAGCAGCTTGTCAGGGGACAATGAAAAACTGTTTTTT
CDR3aa: CASSLSGDNEKLFF